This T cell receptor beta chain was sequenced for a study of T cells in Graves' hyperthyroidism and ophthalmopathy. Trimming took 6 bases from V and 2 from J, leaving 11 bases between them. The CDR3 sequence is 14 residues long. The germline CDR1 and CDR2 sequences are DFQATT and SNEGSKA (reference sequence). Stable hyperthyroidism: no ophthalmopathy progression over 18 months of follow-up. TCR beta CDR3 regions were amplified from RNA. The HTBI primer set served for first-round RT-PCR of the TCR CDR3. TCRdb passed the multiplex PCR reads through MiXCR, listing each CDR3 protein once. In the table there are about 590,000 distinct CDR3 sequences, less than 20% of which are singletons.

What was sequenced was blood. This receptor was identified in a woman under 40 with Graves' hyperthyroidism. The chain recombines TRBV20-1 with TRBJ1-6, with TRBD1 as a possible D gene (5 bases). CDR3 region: CSAVPGPYNSPLHF. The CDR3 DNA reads TGCAGTGCCGTTCCAGGGCCCTATAATTCACCCCTCCACTTT.